Listed here are 22 T cell receptor beta chains from one sample, sequenced in a study of Ad26.COV2.S vaccination and SARS-CoV-2 variants. This sample's treatment: around 19 received Ad26.COV2.S at low or high dose, single or two shots; about 5 received placebo; per-sample allocation not given. Samples analyzed were those drawn on day 63 after the first vaccine or placebo injection. Clones were sequenced by immunoSEQ multiplex PCR, and TCRdb holds only the in-frame ones, with some missing. The data hold fewer than 500,000 clones, with 90% observed a single time. The sequencing used peripheral blood, collected in a trial of Ad26.COV2.S vaccine versus placebo. The source is a person between 18 and 60 years old who received the Ad26.COV2.S COVID-19 vaccine or a placebo.

The chain couples TRBV18 to TRBJ2-5; TRBD1 agrees at 8 bases. From germline, CDR1 is KGHSH and CDR2 LQKENI. This CDR3 has 16 residues. The V gene end was trimmed by 0 bases and the J gene end by 2 bases; junction bases not matched to a gene: 5. The CDR3 nucleotides are TGTGCCAGCTCACCACCCCGGCAGGGGGCACAAGAGACCCAGTACTTC. This encodes CASSPPRQGAQETQYF.

This sequence joins TRBV12-5 and TRBJ2-3, with TRBD1 matching over 9 bases. Germline values: CDR1 LGHNT, CDR2 FRNRAP. CDR3 length equals 13 residues. V lost 7 bases and J lost 3; bases outside the gene matches: 2. In DNA form, the CDR3 reads TGTGCTAGTGCCGGACAGGGGACAGATACGCAGTATTTT. This encodes CASAGQGTDTQYF.

The gene calls are TRBV6-1 and TRBJ1-2; TRBD1 might be the D (5 bases). Trimming left V 1 base short and J 8 bases short, with 14 bases between. Germline V gene lookup returns CDR1 MNHNS and CDR2 SASEGT. CDR3 length: 14 residues. CDR3: CASSEGVGAQGYTF. The CDR3 DNA sequence: TGTGCCAGCAGTGAAGGGGTCGGGGCGCAAGGCTACACCTTC.

The V and J genes are TRBV27 and TRBJ2-7; 11 bases match TRBD2. Per the germline V gene, CDR1 is MNHEY and CDR2 is SMNVEV (reference sequence). The CDR3 extends over 16 amino acids. Trimming at V came to 6 bases and at J to 5 bases, leaving 12 bases not matched to a gene. The CDR3 spells CASRLLATSGTHEQYF. CDR3 sequence (DNA): TGTGCCAGCAGACTTTTAGCGACTAGCGGGACCCACGAGCAGTACTTC.

The rearrangement joins TRBV7-9 to TRBJ2-1; 11 bases are shared with TRBD2. J was trimmed by 8 bases and V by 2 bases; bases with no gene match: 2. The CDR3 totals 14 residues. From germline, CDR1 is SEHNR and CDR2 FQNEAQ (reference sequence). The CDR3 DNA follows: TGTGCCAGCAGCTTAATAGCGGGAGGGGATGAGCAGTTCTTC. It is translated as CASSLIAGGDEQFF.

The chain uses TRBV13 and TRBJ2-5, with 15 positions matching TRBD2. Trimming at V came to 5 bases and at J to 2 bases, leaving 3 bases not matched to a gene. Germline V gives CDR1 PRHDT, CDR2 FYEKMQ (reference sequence). The CDR3 contains 16 residues. CDR3 amino acids: CASSQGLAGGQETQYF. The CDR3 DNA reads as TGTGCCAGCAGCCAGGGACTAGCGGGAGGACAAGAGACCCAGTACTTC.

The J gene is TRBJ2-7, the V gene TRBV7-2; D unresolved. CDR3 length: 12 amino acids. Germline V CDR1 and CDR2: SGHTA, FQGNSA. Trimming pared 5 bases from V and 0 bases from J, leaving 5 bases between. In DNA form, the CDR3 reads TGTACCAGCAGCCACAGCTCCTACGAGCAGTACTTC. Its protein is CTSSHSSYEQYF.

As regards this clone: One junction end does not reproduce the germline sequence, and a read error may be involved. This rearrangement joins TRBV27 to TRBJ2-1, with a weak D call TRBD2 (5 bases). Germline V gene data show CDR1 as MNHEY and CDR2 as SMNVEV (reference sequence). CDR3 length: 14 amino acids. The CDR3 DNA reads as TGTGCCAGCAGTGTATCTCGGGGCTACAATGAGCAGTTCTTC. Residues: CASSVSRGYNEQFF.

This sequence joins TRBV5-6 and TRBJ2-1; no clear D gene. Per germline, CDR1 SGHDT and CDR2 YYEEEE. The CDR3 consists of 14 residues. V was cut by 2 bases and J by 1 base, with 7 bases left in between. The DNA of the CDR3 is TGTGCCAGCAGCTTTTTACAATCCTACAATGAGCAGTTCTTC. It encodes CASSFLQSYNEQFF. The whole variable domain, filled in from reference TRBV5-6 and TRBJ2-1, reads DAGVTQSPTHLIKTRGQQVTLRCSPKSGHDTVSWYQQALGQGPQFIFQYYEEEERQRGNFPDRFSGHQFPNYSSELNVNALLLGDSALYLCASSFLQSYNEQFFGPGTRLTVL.

This clone was counted only a few times. The V call is TRBV30, the J call TRBJ1-1, with D perhaps matching TRBD1 (5 bases). This CDR3 comprises 14 residues. The germline V gene has CDR1 GTSNPN and CDR2 SVGIG (reference sequence). V was clipped by 4 bases and J by 1 base, with 13 bases between them. CDR3 bases: TGTGCCTGGACTAAGGGGACGGGGAACACTGAAGCTTTCTTT. Its protein product is CAWTKGTGNTEAFF.

V usage is TRBV7-9 and J usage is TRBJ2-3, with D tentatively TRBD1 or TRBD2 (5 bases each). CDR1 and CDR2 from the germline V gene are SEHNR and FQNEAQ (reference sequence). V lost 5 bases to trimming and J lost 2 bases, with 14 bases between them. This CDR3 has 15 residues. CDR3 DNA sequence: TGTGCCAGCAGCCCCGGGACGGATGACACAGATACGCAGTATTTT. Amino acids: CASSPGTDDTDTQYF.

V usage is TRBV5-5 and J usage is TRBJ1-6; no definite D call. The CDR3 is made up of 15 amino acids. The germline V and J ends were trimmed by 0 bases and 14 bases, with 18 bases remaining between them. CDR1 is SGHKS, CDR2 YYEKEE, per germline (reference sequence). The CDR3 sequence: CASSLGQVTQFTLHF. The CDR3 DNA reads as TGTGCCAGCAGCTTGGGCCAGGTGACCCAATTCACCCTCCACTTT.

This clone was detected only a few times. The genes are TRBV4-3 and TRBJ1-2; D not resolved. V was clipped by 3 bases and J by 8 bases, with 13 bases between them. Germline assignment: CDR1 LGHNA and CDR2 YSLEER. The CDR3 has 13 residues. The CDR3 loop reads CASSHGLDGGYTF. CDR3 DNA sequence: TGCGCCAGCAGCCACGGACTGGACGGGGGCTACACCTTC.

This clone was observed once. The V call is TRBV30, the J call TRBJ2-3, with D uncertain. V was clipped by 7 bases and J by 3 bases, with 5 bases between them. Per germline, CDR1 GTSNPN and CDR2 SVGIG (reference sequence). The CDR3 consists of 10 residues. The CDR3 protein is CASRTDTQYF. The CDR3 DNA reads as TGTGCCTCCCGTACAGATACGCAGTATTTT.

The rearrangement joins TRBV11-2 to TRBJ1-1, with D possibly being TRBD1 (5 bases). Germline V gives CDR1 SGHAT, CDR2 FQNNGV. There are 18 residues in the CDR3. V lost 1 base, J lost 1 base, and 19 bases lay in between. The CDR3 sequence is CASSLGTGVARANTEAFF. Written as DNA, the CDR3 is TGTGCCAGCAGCTTAGGGACGGGAGTCGCCAGGGCGAACACTGAAGCTTTCTTT.

The rearrangement uses TRBV10-3 and TRBJ1-4; D may be TRBD1 (6 bases). The V gene lost 6 bases and the J gene lost 5 bases, with 7 bases spanning the gap. The CDR3 sequence is 12 residues long. CDR1 and CDR2 from the germline V gene are ENHRY and SYGVKD. The chain's CDR3 is CAISDRNEKLFF. The CDR3 coding sequence is TGTGCCATCAGCGACAGGAATGAAAAACTGTTTTTT.

J is TRBJ2-1 and V is TRBV19, with unresolved D. The germline CDR1 and CDR2 sequences are LNHDA and SQIVND (reference sequence). CDR3 length: 14 residues. The V end lost 4 bases, the J end lost 9 bases, and 16 bases lay between the germline ends. In DNA, the CDR3 is TGTGCCAGTAGTACTCGTTTCCAGTCGGGTGAGCAGTTCTTC. Translated, it gives CASSTRFQSGEQFF.

This chain links TRBV4-1 with TRBJ1-1; tentatively, D is TRBD1 (6 bases). The V end was cut by 5 bases, the J end by 4 bases, with 17 bases between. The CDR3 has 15 amino acids. CDR1 is MGHRA and CDR2 is YSYEKL in the germline V gene. CDR3 in amino acids: CASSRRQVSGTEAFF. CDR3 bases: TGCGCCAGCAGCAGACGACAGGTTTCGGGCACTGAAGCTTTCTTT.

V and J are TRBV5-4 and TRBJ2-5; D gene uncertain. The CDR3 contains 14 residues. CDR1 is SGHNT, CDR2 YYREEE, per germline (reference sequence). V was shortened by 0 bases and J by 7 bases, with 13 bases between the two germline ends. CDR3 DNA sequence: TGTGCCAGCAGCTTGGGAGGCGGTCCGGGGACCCAGTACTTC. Translation: CASSLGGGPGTQYF.

The chain combines TRBV9 with TRBJ1-3; D remains ambiguous. The CDR3 extends over 16 amino acids. The germline gives CDR1 SGDLS, CDR2 YYNGEE. Trimming removed 3 bases at V and 0 bases at J, with 13 bases between. The CDR3 loop reads CASSAVGRSSGNTIYF. DNA for the CDR3: TGTGCCAGCAGCGCCGTGGGGAGGAGCTCTGGAAACACCATATATTTT.

The V call is TRBV5-6, the J call TRBJ2-7, with 8 bases identical to TRBD2. The CDR3 length is 12 residues. J was trimmed by 6 bases and V by 6 bases; bases with no gene match: 5. CDR1 and CDR2 from the germline V gene are SGHDT and YYEEEE. The DNA for the CDR3 is TGTGCCAGCATCCAGCGGGGGATCGAGCAGTACTTC. It specifies CASIQRGIEQYF.

This chain joins TRBV6-5 and TRBJ1-1, with D possibly TRBD1 on 5 matching bases. This CDR3 is built from 15 residues. In germline, CDR1 is MNHEY, CDR2 SVGAGI. The ends were cut back, 6 bases at V and 1 base at J, with 15 bases in the middle. CDR3 loop: CASRPGGIGNTEAFF. CDR3 in DNA: TGTGCCAGCAGGCCTGGGGGGATAGGGAACACTGAAGCTTTCTTT.